The 7 T cell receptor beta chains given below trace back to one sample, sequenced in a study of metastatic and nonmetastatic thyroid tumors. TCRdb called clones again from the PCR reads with MiXCR. The table has over 65,000 clones, approximately 13% seen once. All patients were treatment-naive before thyroid surgery. Material: tumor tissue. The receptors stem from a female donor with papillary thyroid cancer or a benign thyroid nodule (not recorded which). Some clones in this sample may be carry-over from other donors' samples.

This clone was recorded at least ten times. The sample carries other DNA sequences with the same CDR3. The V call is TRBV6-1, the J call TRBJ2-1; D is possibly TRBD1 (5 bases). V was shortened by 3 bases and J by 7 bases, with 7 bases between the two germline ends. The germline V gene encodes CDR1 MNHNS and CDR2 SASEGT. The CDR3 has 12 residues. DNA of the CDR3: TGTGCCAGCAGTGACAGGGCGAATGAGCAGTTCTTC. Amino acid sequence: CASSDRANEQFF.

This clone has ten or more counts. Other nucleotide sequences from this sample produce the same CDR3. The chain is built from TRBV20-1 and TRBJ2-5; D uncertain. V lost 3 bases to trimming and J lost 5 bases, with 4 bases between them. CDR1 is DFQATT, CDR2 SNEGSKA, per germline (reference sequence). The CDR3 is 10 amino acids. CDR3 amino acids: CSASGETQYF. The CDR3 nucleotides read TGCAGTGCTAGCGGGGAGACCCAGTACTTC.

This clone has more than one count but fewer than ten. This may be a read error, as it is one base from a much larger clone. Other DNA sequences from this sample encode an identical CDR3 as well. The chain has TRBV6-2 or TRBV6-3 and TRBJ1-2; D may be TRBD1 (6 bases). The CDR3 runs to 19 residues. Trimming took off 6 bases at V and 4 bases at J, with 30 bases between the two ends. Germline V gene lookup returns CDR1 MNHEY and CDR2 SVGEGT. The CDR3 DNA reads as TGTGCCAGCAGGGGGGCCAACCGTGACATCCCCACCATTGGCTATGGCTACACCTTC. Its translation: CASRGANRDIPTIGYGYTF.

This clone was observed many times. The chain is built from TRBV5-5 and TRBJ2-7; tentative D call: TRBD1 (6 bases). The CDR3 extends over 14 amino acids. Looked up from germline, CDR1 is SGHKS and CDR2 is YYEKEE (reference sequence). Trimming removed 2 bases from V and 1 base from J, with 10 bases in between. The CDR3 region is CASSFGDRSYEQYF. DNA for the CDR3: TGTGCCAGCAGCTTCGGCGACAGGTCCTACGAGCAGTACTTC.

This clone has at least ten counts. The chain recombines TRBV5-1 with TRBJ1-3; D not certain. Deletions cut 2 bases from V and 4 bases from J, with 4 bases between. CDR1 and CDR2 from the germline V gene are SGHRS and YFSETQ. CDR3 length equals 12 residues. DNA for the CDR3: TGCGCCAGCAGCTTAGAAGGAAACACCATATATTTT. It codes for CASSLEGNTIYF.

This clone was observed at least ten times. The chain links TRBV15 to TRBJ1-1; D possibly corresponds to TRBD1 (5 bases). This CDR3 has 15 residues. The germline V gene has CDR1 LNHNV and CDR2 YYDKDF (reference sequence). V was trimmed by 1 base and J by 1 base, leaving 10 bases between them. CDR3 sequence (DNA): TGTGCCACCAGCAGAGCCTTAACAGGGAACACTGAAGCTTTCTTT. It specifies CATSRALTGNTEAFF.

This clone was detected many times. This chain links TRBV28 with TRBJ1-1; D not resolved. The length of the CDR3 is 16 residues. V lost 2 bases to trimming and J lost 2 bases, with 15 bases between them. The germline V gene encodes CDR1 MDHEN and CDR2 SYDVKM. The CDR3 here is CASSLLDVGRNTEAFF. Here the CDR3 DNA reads TGTGCCAGCAGTTTACTAGACGTAGGTAGAAACACTGAAGCTTTCTTT.